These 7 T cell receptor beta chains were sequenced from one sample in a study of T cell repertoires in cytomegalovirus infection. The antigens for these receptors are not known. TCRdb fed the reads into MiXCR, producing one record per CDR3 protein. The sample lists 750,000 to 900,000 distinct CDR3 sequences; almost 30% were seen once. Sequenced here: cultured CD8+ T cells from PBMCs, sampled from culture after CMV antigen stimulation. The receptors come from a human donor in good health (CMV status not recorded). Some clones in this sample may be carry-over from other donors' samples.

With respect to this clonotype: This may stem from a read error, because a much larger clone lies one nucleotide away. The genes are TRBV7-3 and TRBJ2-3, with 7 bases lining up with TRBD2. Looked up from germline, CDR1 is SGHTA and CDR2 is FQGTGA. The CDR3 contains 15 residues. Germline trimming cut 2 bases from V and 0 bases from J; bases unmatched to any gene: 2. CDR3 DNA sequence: TGTGCCAGCAGCTTACGGGGGGTTAGCACAGATACGCAGTATTTT. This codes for CASSLRGVSTDTQYF.

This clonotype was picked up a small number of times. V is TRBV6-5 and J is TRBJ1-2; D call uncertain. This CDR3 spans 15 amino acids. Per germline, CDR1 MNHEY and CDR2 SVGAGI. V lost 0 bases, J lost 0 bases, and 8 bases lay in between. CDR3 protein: CASSYSTWTNYGYTF. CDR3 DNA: TGTGCCAGCAGTTACTCGACCTGGACTAACTATGGCTACACCTTC.

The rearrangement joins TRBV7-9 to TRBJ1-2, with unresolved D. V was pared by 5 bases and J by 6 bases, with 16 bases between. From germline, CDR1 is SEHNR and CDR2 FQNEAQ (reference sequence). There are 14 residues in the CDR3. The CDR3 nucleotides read TGTGCCAGCAGCCCAGAGACAAATCCGGATGGCTACACCTTC. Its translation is CASSPETNPDGYTF.

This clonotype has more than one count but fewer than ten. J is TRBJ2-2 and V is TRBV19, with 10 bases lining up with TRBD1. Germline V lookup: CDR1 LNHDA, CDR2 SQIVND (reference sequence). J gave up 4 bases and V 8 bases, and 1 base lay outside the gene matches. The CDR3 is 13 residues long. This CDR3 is CASWDRGTGELFF. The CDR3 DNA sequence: TGTGCCAGTTGGGACAGGGGCACCGGGGAGCTGTTTTTT.

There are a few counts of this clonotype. The CDR3 protein is CASGQGAKETQYF. The CDR3 DNA sequence: TGTGCCAGCGGACAGGGGGCGAAAGAGACCCAGTACTTC. The rearrangement joins TRBV7-6 to TRBJ2-5, with TRBD1 identical over 11 bases. Germline CDR1 SGHVS, CDR2 FNYEAQ. The CDR3 spans 13 residues. The V and J ends lost 8 bases and 3 bases, in that order; junction bases with no gene match: 2.

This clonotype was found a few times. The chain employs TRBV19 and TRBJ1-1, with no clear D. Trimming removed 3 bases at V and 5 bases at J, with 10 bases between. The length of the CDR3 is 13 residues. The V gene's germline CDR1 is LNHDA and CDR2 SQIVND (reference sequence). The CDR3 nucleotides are TGTGCCAGTAGTATCGGCCGGAGTACTGAAGCTTTCTTT. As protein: CASSIGRSTEAFF.

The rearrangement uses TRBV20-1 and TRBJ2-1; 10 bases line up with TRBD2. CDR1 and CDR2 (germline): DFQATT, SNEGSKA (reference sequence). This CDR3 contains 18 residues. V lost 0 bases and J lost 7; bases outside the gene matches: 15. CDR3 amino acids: CSARDESGIAGGINEQFF. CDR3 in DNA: TGCAGTGCTAGAGATGAGTCGGGAATAGCGGGGGGAATTAATGAGCAGTTCTTC.